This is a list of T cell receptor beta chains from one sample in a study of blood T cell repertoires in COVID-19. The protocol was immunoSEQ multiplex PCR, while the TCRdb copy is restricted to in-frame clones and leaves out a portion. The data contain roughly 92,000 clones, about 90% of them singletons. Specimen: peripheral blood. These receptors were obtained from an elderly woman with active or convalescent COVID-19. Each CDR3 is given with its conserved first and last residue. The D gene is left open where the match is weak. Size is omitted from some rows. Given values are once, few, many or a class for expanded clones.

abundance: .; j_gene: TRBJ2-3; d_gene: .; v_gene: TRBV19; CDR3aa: CASKGATDTQYF; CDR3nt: TGTGCCAGTAAAGGGGCCACAGATACGCAGTATTTT
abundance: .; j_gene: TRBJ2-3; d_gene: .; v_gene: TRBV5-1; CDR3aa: CASSLAGLGATDTQYF; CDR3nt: TGCGCCAGCAGCTTGGCCGGGTTGGGGGCAACAGATACGCAGTATTTT
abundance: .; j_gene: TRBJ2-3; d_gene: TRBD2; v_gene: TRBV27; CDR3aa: CASSSGASGTFSTDTQYF; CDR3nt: TGTGCCAGCAGTTCGGGTGCTAGCGGAACTTTTAGCACAGATACGCAGTATTTT
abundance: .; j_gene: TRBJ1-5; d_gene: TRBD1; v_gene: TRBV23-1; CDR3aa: CATHSTGDQPQHF; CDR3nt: TGCGCCACCCACAGTACAGGGGATCAGCCCCAGCATTTT
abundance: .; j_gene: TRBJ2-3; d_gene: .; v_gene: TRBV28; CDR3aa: CASSWDLGDTQYF; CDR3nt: TGTGCCAGCAGCTGGGACTTGGGGGATACGCAGTATTTT
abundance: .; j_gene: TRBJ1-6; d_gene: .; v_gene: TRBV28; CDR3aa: CASSRRGPGNSPLHF; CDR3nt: TGTGCCAGCAGCCGTCGAGGGCCTGGTAATTCACCCCTCCACTTT
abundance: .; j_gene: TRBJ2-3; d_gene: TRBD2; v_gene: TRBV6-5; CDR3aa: CASSSKAGVATDTQYF; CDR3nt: TGTGCCAGCAGTTCAAAAGCGGGAGTAGCCACAGATACGCAGTATTTT
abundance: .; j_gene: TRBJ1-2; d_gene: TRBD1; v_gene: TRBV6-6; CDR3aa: CASNQGADGYTF; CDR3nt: TGTGCCAGCAACCAGGGGGCTGATGGCTACACCTTC
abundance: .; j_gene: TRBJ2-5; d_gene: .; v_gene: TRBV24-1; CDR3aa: CATSDFGTRQGQETQYF; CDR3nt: TGTGCCACCAGTGATTTCGGAACAAGGCAGGGTCAAGAGACCCAGTACTTC
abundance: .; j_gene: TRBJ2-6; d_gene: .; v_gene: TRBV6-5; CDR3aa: CASIPTGSGANVLTF; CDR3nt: TGTGCCAGCATTCCTACAGGGTCTGGGGCCAACGTCCTGACTTTC
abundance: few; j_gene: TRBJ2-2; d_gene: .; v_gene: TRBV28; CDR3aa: CASSFGSGELFF; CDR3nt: TGTGCCAGCAGTTTCGGGTCCGGGGAGCTGTTTTTT
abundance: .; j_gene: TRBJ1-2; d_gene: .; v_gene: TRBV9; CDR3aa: CASSAAQGFYGYTF; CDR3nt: TGTGCCAGCAGCGCCGCACAGGGCTTCTATGGCTACACCTTC
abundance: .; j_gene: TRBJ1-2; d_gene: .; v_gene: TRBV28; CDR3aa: CASRSGHNYGYTF; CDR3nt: TGTGCCAGCAGGTCTGGACACAACTATGGCTACACCTTC
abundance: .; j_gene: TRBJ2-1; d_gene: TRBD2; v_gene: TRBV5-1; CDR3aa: CASSLEGTSGNNEQFF; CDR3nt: TGCGCCAGCAGCTTGGAGGGGACTAGCGGTAACAATGAGCAGTTCTTC
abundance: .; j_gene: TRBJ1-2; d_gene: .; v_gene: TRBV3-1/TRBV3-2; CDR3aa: CASSVGALNYGYTF; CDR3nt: TGTGCCAGCAGCGTCGGAGCCTTAAACTATGGCTACACCTTC
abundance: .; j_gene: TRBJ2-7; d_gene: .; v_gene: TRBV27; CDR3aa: CASSLSTPGSEQYF; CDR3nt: TGTGCCAGCAGTTTATCTACCCCAGGATCCGAGCAGTACTTC
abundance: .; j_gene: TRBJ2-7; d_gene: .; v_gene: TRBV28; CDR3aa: CAAGTAIPYEQYF; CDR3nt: TGTGCCGCGGGGACAGCAATACCCTACGAGCAGTACTTC
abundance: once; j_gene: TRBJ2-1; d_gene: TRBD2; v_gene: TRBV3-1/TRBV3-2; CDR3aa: CASSPGTSGRVQFF; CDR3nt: TGTGCCAGCAGCCCTGGGACTAGCGGGAGAGTGCAGTTCTTC
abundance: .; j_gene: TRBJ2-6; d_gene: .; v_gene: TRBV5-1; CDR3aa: CASSPLGRSGANVLTF; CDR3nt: TGCGCCAGCAGCCCCTTGGGCCGCTCTGGGGCCAACGTCCTGACTTTC
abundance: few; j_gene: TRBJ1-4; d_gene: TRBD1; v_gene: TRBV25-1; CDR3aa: CASERGQGLGEKLFF; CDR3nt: TGTGCCAGCGAGAGGGGACAGGGCTTAGGCGAAAAACTGTTTTTT
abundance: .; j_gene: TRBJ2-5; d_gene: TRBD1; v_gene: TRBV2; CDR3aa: CASSGTGVETQYF; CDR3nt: TGTGCCAGCAGTGGGACAGGGGTAGAGACCCAGTACTTC
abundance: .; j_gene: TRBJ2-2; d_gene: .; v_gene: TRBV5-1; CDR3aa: CASSSEGRKLAGELFF; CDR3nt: TGCGCCAGCAGTTCGGAGGGGCGAAAATTAGCCGGGGAGCTGTTTTTT
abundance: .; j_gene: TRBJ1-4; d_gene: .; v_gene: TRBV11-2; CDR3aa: CASSSAGLGEKLFF; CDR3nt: TGTGCCAGCAGCTCCGCGGGGTTGGGAGAAAAACTGTTTTTT
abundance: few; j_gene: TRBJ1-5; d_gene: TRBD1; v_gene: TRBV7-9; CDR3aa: CASSHGQGLSNQPQHF; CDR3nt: TGTGCCAGCAGCCACGGACAGGGGCTCAGCAATCAGCCCCAGCATTTT
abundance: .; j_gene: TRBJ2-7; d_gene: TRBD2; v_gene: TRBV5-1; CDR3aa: CASSIGGTSGYEQYF; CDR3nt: TGCGCCAGCAGCATAGGGGGGACTAGCGGATACGAGCAGTACTTC
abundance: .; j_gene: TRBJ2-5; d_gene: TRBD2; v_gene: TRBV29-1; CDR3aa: CSGTRGLETQYF; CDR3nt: TGCAGCGGGACTAGGGGCTTAGAGACCCAGTACTTC
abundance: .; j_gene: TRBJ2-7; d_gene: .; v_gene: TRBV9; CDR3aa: CASSVGPAYEQYF; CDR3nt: TGTGCCAGCAGCGTAGGCCCAGCCTACGAGCAGTACTTC
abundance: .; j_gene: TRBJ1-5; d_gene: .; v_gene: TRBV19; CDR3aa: CASSIRSSNQPQHF; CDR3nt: TGTGCCAGTAGTATTAGATCAAGCAATCAGCCCCAGCATTTT
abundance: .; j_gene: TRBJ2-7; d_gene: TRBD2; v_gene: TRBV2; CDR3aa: CASSEGTPIAGVKYEQYF; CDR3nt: TGTGCCAGCAGTGAGGGAACCCCTATAGCGGGAGTCAAATACGAGCAGTACTTC
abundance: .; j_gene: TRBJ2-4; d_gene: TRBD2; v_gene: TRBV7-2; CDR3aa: CASSRGGPENIQYF; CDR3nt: TGTGCCAGCAGCCGCGGGGGGCCCGAAAACATTCAGTACTTC
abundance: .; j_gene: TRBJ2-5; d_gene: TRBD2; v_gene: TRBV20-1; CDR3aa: CSASRGLAGEKAQYF; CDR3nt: TGCAGTGCTAGTCGGGGCCTAGCGGGTGAAAAGGCCCAGTACTTC
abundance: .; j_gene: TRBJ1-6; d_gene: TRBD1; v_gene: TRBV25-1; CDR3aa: CASSGDSLSPLHF; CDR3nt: TGTGCCAGCAGCGGGGACAGTCTTTCACCCCTCCACTTT